This T cell receptor (beta chain) was sequenced in a study of shared clonotypes between healthy human individuals. For the study at large: Each donor contributed plates that comprised three CD4 naive, three CD4 memory, two CD8 naive and one CD8 memory.

The assay was immunoSEQ multiplex PCR, and TCRdb's table has in-frame clones only and misses some. The sample yields a few million clones, more than 90% seen once. The CDR3 covers 12 residues. Per germline, CDR1 SGHRS and CDR2 YFSETQ. The V and J ends lost 6 bases and 4 bases respectively, with 9 bases between them. The J gene is TRBJ2-3, the V gene TRBV5-1; D perhaps matches TRBD2 (6 bases). This TCR came from a young man in good health. Source material: naive CD4+ T cells sorted from blood. The subset denotes: CD45RA+ positively selected. The DNA of the CDR3 is TGCGCCAGCAACGCGGGGCCAGATACGCAGTATTTT. This translates into CASNAGPDTQYF.